A single sample is the source of the 32 T cell receptor beta chains below, sequenced in a study of response to subunit inactivated influenza vaccine. MiXCR, applied by TCRdb to the RT-PCR reads, yields one record per CDR3 protein. The sample lists hundreds of thousands of distinct CDR3 sequences; about 25% were seen once. This sample comprised CD4+ T cells sorted from PBMCs, obtained about 5 days after vaccination. Receptors were obtained from a man aged 50-60 years who received an inactivated influenza vaccine.

This clonotype was counted between two and nine times. CDR3 in amino acids: CASSYRLAGTYNEQFF. CDR3 in DNA: TGTGCCAGCAGTTACAGGCTAGCGGGGACCTACAATGAGCAGTTCTTC. J is TRBJ2-1 and V is TRBV6-2 or TRBV6-3; 9 bases match TRBD2. Germline CDR1 is MNHEY and CDR2 is SVGEGT. The trim removed 2 bases at V and 2 bases at J, leaving 4 bases unmatched. The CDR3 is 16 residues long.

This clonotype was counted between two and nine times. CDR3: CASSAVGSGLDTQYF. The CDR3 DNA sequence: TGTGCCAGCAGCGCCGTTGGGAGCGGGCTCGATACGCAGTATTTT. This chain joins TRBV7-2 and TRBJ2-3; D may be TRBD2 (6 bases). This CDR3 contains 15 residues. Trimming stripped 5 bases from V and 6 bases from J, with 18 bases between. Per the germline V gene, CDR1 is SGHTA and CDR2 is FQGNSA.

This clonotype was found a few times. This sequence joins TRBV28 and TRBJ1-2; D not certain. This CDR3 is 11 amino acids long. Germline CDR1 is MDHEN and CDR2 is SYDVKM. V dropped 5 bases and J dropped 5 bases, with 6 bases sitting between them. CDR3 protein: CASSRTYGYTF. As DNA, the CDR3 is TGTGCCAGCAGTCGGACGTATGGCTACACCTTC.

Details on this clonotype: The junction shows a germline mismatch at one end, possibly a read error. J is TRBJ2-6 and V is TRBV12-3 or TRBV12-4; D ambiguous. The CDR3 consists of 15 residues. The CDR3 reads CAGSIQISGANVLTF. CDR3 DNA: TGTGCCGGCAGTATTCAGATCTCTGGGGCCAACGTCCTGACTTTC.

This clonotype was seen a handful of times. This chain uses TRBV20-1 with TRBJ1-5; D unclear. Trimming removed 2 bases from V and 4 bases from J, with 12 bases in between. The CDR3 has 14 residues. CDR1 and CDR2 (germline): DFQATT, SNEGSKA (reference sequence). Written as DNA, the CDR3 is TGCAGTGCTAGATCGGACCTGGAGAATCAGCCCCAGCATTTT. Translation gives CSARSDLENQPQHF.

This clonotype was detected only a few times. The chain employs TRBV6-5 and TRBJ1-4; D is unresolved. The germline V gene has CDR1 MNHEY and CDR2 SVGAGI. The CDR3 sequence is 16 residues long. Between the trimmed V and J ends, which lost 2 bases and 0 bases, there was a span of 10 bases. As DNA, the CDR3 is TGTGCCAGCAGTTACGGGCAGCTGGCAACTAATGAAAAACTGTTTTTT. Protein sequence: CASSYGQLATNEKLFF.

J is TRBJ2-7 and V is TRBV20-1; 8 nucleotides match TRBD1. Germline V CDR1 and CDR2: DFQATT, SNEGSKA (reference sequence). Losses at the gene ends were 5 bases for V and 6 bases for J; bases not matched to a gene: 9. This CDR3 contains 13 residues. The CDR3 sequence is CSAGGQGKVEQYF. CDR3 DNA: TGCAGTGCTGGCGGACAGGGAAAGGTCGAGCAGTACTTC.

CDR3: CASSQEKDYENTQYF. In nucleotides, the CDR3 is TGCGCCAGCAGCCAAGAGAAGGACTATGAAAATACGCAGTATTTT. The chain employs TRBV4-3 and TRBJ2-3; maybe TRBD2 (6 bases). Germline V CDR1 and CDR2: LGHNA, YSLEER. The CDR3 totals 15 residues. Trimming left V 0 bases short and J 7 bases short, with 14 bases between.

The chain links TRBV5-1 to TRBJ2-5, with 7 bases lining up with TRBD1. Germline trimming cut 0 bases from V and 5 bases from J; bases unmatched to any gene: 10. Germline V gene lookup returns CDR1 SGHRS and CDR2 YFSETQ. The CDR3 is made up of 16 amino acids. CDR3 sequence reads: CASSLAALGGSETQYF. The CDR3 DNA is TGCGCCAGCAGCTTGGCCGCCCTAGGGGGCTCGGAGACCCAGTACTTC.

The sample holds a few counts of this clonotype. J is TRBJ2-1 and V is TRBV5-1; a possible D gene is TRBD1 (6 bases). Germline V CDR1 and CDR2: SGHRS, YFSETQ. Trimming pared 4 bases from V and 10 bases from J, leaving 33 bases between. This CDR3 has 19 amino acids. The CDR3 reads CASSRLRGILQGKEHEQFF. CDR3 coding DNA: TGCGCCAGCAGCAGGCTCCGGGGTATCTTACAGGGAAAGGAACACGAGCAGTTCTTC.

This clonotype was counted ten times or more. The chain couples TRBV12-3 or TRBV12-4 to TRBJ1-1, with unresolved D. Trimming took off 4 bases at V and 3 bases at J, with 3 bases between the two ends. This CDR3 is built from 11 residues. The CDR3 region is CASSSYTEAFF. The CDR3 DNA is TGTGCCAGCAGTTCGTACACTGAAGCTTTCTTT.

This clonotype showed up many times. CDR3 DNA sequence: TGCGCCAGCAGCCGAATGTCAGGGACCGAGCAGTACTTC. It codes for CASSRMSGTEQYF. V usage is TRBV5-1 and J usage is TRBJ2-7; D is tentatively TRBD1 or TRBD2 (5 bases each). CDR3 size: 13 residues. CDR1 is SGHRS and CDR2 is YFSETQ in the germline V gene. V lost 4 bases, J lost 6 bases, and 14 bases lay in between.

This clonotype has more than one count but fewer than ten. V is TRBV12-3 or TRBV12-4 and J is TRBJ2-7, with 7 bases fitting TRBD1. V was pared by 2 bases and J by 6 bases, with 10 bases of the junction left unmatched. This CDR3 is built from 15 residues. In DNA, the CDR3 is TGTGCCAGCAGTTTATTCGACAGGGATTCTTCCGAGCAGTACTTC. Encoded protein: CASSLFDRDSSEQYF.

This clonotype occurred a few times. The chain uses TRBV7-2 and TRBJ2-7, with 7 bases fitting TRBD1. This CDR3 contains 15 residues. Germline V CDR1 and CDR2: SGHTA, FQGNSA. V lost 4 bases to trimming and J lost 2 bases; unmatched junction nucleotides: 8. The CDR3 DNA follows: TGTGCCAGCAGCTCCTCGACAGGGCTAGCCTACGAGCAGTACTTC. Its protein is CASSSSTGLAYEQYF. Full variable domain (missing parts from reference TRBV7-2 and TRBJ2-7): GAGVSQSPSNKVTEKGKDVELRCDPISGHTALYWYRQSLGQGLEFLIYFQGNSAPDKSGLPSDRFSAERTGGSVSTLTIQRTQQEDSAVYLCASSSSTGLAYEQYFGPGTRLTVT.

This chain connects TRBV12-3 or TRBV12-4 to TRBJ2-1; 12 positions match TRBD2. This CDR3 region has 15 residues. V lost 6 bases and J lost 4; bases outside the gene matches: 4. The CDR3 DNA reads as TGTGCCAGCAGAACTAGCGGGGGGTCGTACAATGAGCAGTTCTTC. Its protein product is CASRTSGGSYNEQFF.

V gene TRBV10-2 combines with J gene TRBJ2-3; 9 positions agree with TRBD2. Unmatched junction bases numbered 9, after V lost 3 bases and J lost 8 bases. This CDR3 comprises 15 residues. Looked up from germline, CDR1 is WSHSY and CDR2 is SAAADI. CDR3 amino acids: CASSDILAGSSTQYF. DNA of the CDR3: TGCGCCAGCAGTGACATCCTAGCGGGGTCTTCTACGCAGTATTTT.

Concerning this clonotype: At one boundary the junction diverges from the germline segment, which might be a read error. The chain recombines TRBV20-1 with TRBJ1-1, with a tentative D call TRBD1 (5 bases). The CDR3 runs 14 residues. Germline lookup yields CDR1 DFQATT and CDR2 SNEGSKA (reference sequence). Here the CDR3 DNA reads TGCAGTGCTGGAGAGGCAGGGTGGTACACTGAAGCTTTCTTT. This translates into CSAGEAGWYTEAFF.

The sample holds many counts of this clonotype. The V and J genes are TRBV6-1 and TRBJ1-5; 7 bases line up with TRBD1. Germline V gives CDR1 MNHNS, CDR2 SASEGT. The CDR3 spans 14 residues. V lost 5 bases to trimming and J lost 4 bases; unmatched junction nucleotides: 5. This CDR3 reads CASSPDRDNQPQHF. The DNA of the CDR3 is TGTGCCAGCAGTCCCGACAGGGATAATCAGCCCCAGCATTTT.

This clonotype was seen only a few times. The chain carries TRBV15 and TRBJ2-3, with D unclear. Germline-derived CDR1 and CDR2 are LNHNV and YYDKDF (reference sequence). Trimming stripped 0 bases from V and 2 bases from J, with 12 bases between. The CDR3 sequence is 16 residues long. In nucleotides, the CDR3 is TGTGCCACCAGCAGAGAGGGTCCCACCCTCACAGATACGCAGTATTTT. The encoded protein is CATSREGPTLTDTQYF. Combining the CDR3 with reference TRBV15 and TRBJ2-3 gives the whole variable domain DAMVIQNPRYQVTQFGKPVTLSCSQTLNHNVMYWYQQKSSQAPKLLFHYYDKDFNNEADTPDNFQSRRPNTSFCFLDIRSPGLGDTAMYLCATSREGPTLTDTQYFGPGTRLTVL.

Only a few counts were recorded for this clonotype. The chain uses TRBV7-9 and TRBJ2-1; D possibly corresponds to TRBD2 (5 bases). The CDR3 contains 12 residues. The V end lost 3 bases, the J end lost 12 bases, and 12 bases lay between the germline ends. Germline CDR1 SEHNR, CDR2 FQNEAQ (reference sequence). For the CDR3, the DNA is TGTGCCAGCAGCTTGGTAGGTGGAGGGCAGTTCTTC. The encoded protein is CASSLVGGGQFF.

This chain connects TRBV10-3 to TRBJ2-3; D unresolved. The V and J ends lost 3 bases and 5 bases respectively, with 6 bases between them. CDR1 ENHRY and CDR2 SYGVKD come from the germline V gene. The CDR3 consists of 12 residues. CDR3 protein: CAISDSVDTQYF. In DNA, the CDR3 is TGTGCCATCAGTGATTCGGTAGATACGCAGTATTTT.

J is TRBJ2-3 and V is TRBV20-1; 10 positions agree with TRBD2. The CDR3 contains 13 residues. J gave up 11 bases and V 3 bases, and 8 bases lay outside the gene matches. Germline CDR1 DFQATT, CDR2 SNEGSKA (reference sequence). CDR3 in DNA: TGCAGTGCTAGTGATCAGCGGGAGGGCCGGCAGTATTTT. Translated: CSASDQREGRQYF.

V usage is TRBV5-1 and J usage is TRBJ1-6; 7 nucleotides match TRBD1. Germline V gives CDR1 SGHRS, CDR2 YFSETQ. The CDR3 extends over 16 amino acids. With 2 bases clipped from V and 0 bases from J, the junction kept 2 bases outside the gene matches. The CDR3 reads CASSLQGSSYNSPLHF. The CDR3 DNA follows: TGCGCCAGCAGCTTACAGGGGAGCTCCTATAATTCACCCCTCCACTTT.

This clonotype has just a few counts. The chain carries TRBV5-1 and TRBJ2-2, with D tentatively TRBD2 (5 bases). The CDR3 sequence is 16 residues long. CDR1 and CDR2 (germline): SGHRS, YFSETQ. Trimming removed 0 bases from V and 6 bases from J, with 15 bases in between. The CDR3 DNA follows: TGCGCCAGCAGCTTGGAAGGACTGGGTGGCGCCGGGGAGCTGTTTTTT. As protein: CASSLEGLGGAGELFF.

This clonotype was picked up a small number of times. V gene TRBV4-3 combines with J gene TRBJ2-2; D not certain. The germline gives CDR1 LGHNA, CDR2 YSLEER. This CDR3 contains 12 residues. Trimming removed 4 bases at V and 5 bases at J, with 5 bases between. The CDR3 reads CASSLFTGELFF. The CDR3 nucleotides read TGCGCCAGCAGCCTATTTACCGGGGAGCTGTTTTTT.

The J gene is TRBJ2-3, the V gene TRBV7-2, with 11 bases matching TRBD2. V lost 1 base and J lost 3; bases outside the gene matches: 6. Germline CDR1 is SGHTA and CDR2 is FQGNSA. The CDR3 has 17 amino acids. CDR3 amino acids: CASSLGPLAGGTDTQYF. The CDR3 nucleotides are TGTGCCAGCAGCTTAGGTCCGTTAGCGGGAGGGACAGATACGCAGTATTTT.

As for this clonotype: Mismatch with germline at one junction end may stem from a read error. In nucleotides, the CDR3 is TGTGCTAGCAGCTTAGGCGGGGGACAGTACAATGAGCAGTTCTTC. Protein: CASSLGGGQYNEQFF. The rearrangement links TRBV7-7 to TRBJ2-1; D is possibly TRBD1 or TRBD2 (7 bases each). The V gene's germline CDR1 is SSHAT and CDR2 FNYEAQ (reference sequence). The CDR3 has 15 amino acids. Full variable domain (rest looked up from reference TRBV7-7 and TRBJ2-1): GAGVSQSPRYKVTKRGQDVTLRCDPISSHATLYWYQQALGQGPEFLTYFNYEAQPDKSGLPSDRFSAERPEGSISTLTIQRTEQRDSAMYRCASSLGGGQYNEQFFGPGTRLTVL.

The chain employs TRBV29-1 and TRBJ2-3; a possible D gene is TRBD2 (5 bases). Germline V gene data show CDR1 as SQVTM and CDR2 as ANQGSEA. V was shortened by 4 bases and J by 0 bases, with 11 bases between the two germline ends. The CDR3 has 14 residues. The CDR3 sequence: CSVGRTRSTDTQYF. CDR3 coding DNA: TGCAGCGTTGGACGAACTAGGAGCACAGATACGCAGTATTTT.

The rearrangement joins TRBV30 to TRBJ2-1; D is unclear. This CDR3 is 13 amino acids long. Looked up from germline, CDR1 is GTSNPN and CDR2 is SVGIG (reference sequence). V was clipped by 2 bases and J by 7 bases, with 12 bases between them. The CDR3 is CAWSRVFGNEQFF. For the CDR3, the DNA is TGTGCCTGGAGTCGGGTCTTTGGGAATGAGCAGTTCTTC.

The chain joins TRBV12-3 or TRBV12-4 to TRBJ2-7; either TRBD1 or TRBD2 may fit D (5 bases each). This CDR3 spans 14 amino acids. Between the trimmed V and J ends, which lost 6 bases and 13 bases, there was a span of 25 bases. The CDR3 loop reads CASRATSTGAGIYF. CDR3 DNA sequence: TGTGCCAGCAGAGCCACCTCGACCGGGGCAGGGATTTACTTC.

This CDR3 reads CASSYSTGKETQYF. In DNA, the CDR3 is TGTGCCAGCAGTTACTCGACAGGGAAAGAGACCCAGTACTTC. The chain recombines TRBV6-5 with TRBJ2-5; 7 bases map to TRBD1. The junction had 1 base not matched to a gene; V was cut back by 0 bases and J by 3 bases. Looked up from germline, CDR1 is MNHEY and CDR2 is SVGAGI. This CDR3 spans 14 amino acids.

This clonotype was seen more than once but under ten times. V usage is TRBV10-3 and J usage is TRBJ2-7; D perhaps matches TRBD1 (6 bases). This CDR3 comprises 14 residues. CDR1 and CDR2 from the germline V gene are ENHRY and SYGVKD. V dropped 8 bases and J dropped 2 bases, with 16 bases sitting between them. The CDR3 here is CAIGPQGNTYEQYF. Here the CDR3 DNA reads TGTGCCATCGGGCCACAGGGAAATACCTACGAGCAGTACTTC.